These 8 T cell receptor beta chains originate from one sample sequenced in a study of cytomegalovirus exposure and HLA in healthy donors. Use of 60 Vbeta and 13 Jbeta primers characterized the PCR. Sequenced by immunoSEQ multiplex PCR; TCRdb stores in-frame clones only, minus some. The repertoire table contains 100,000 to 150,000 clones. The sequencing input was PBMCs. These receptors originate from a woman aged 40 to 49 in good health and CMV-seropositive.

V usage is TRBV6-1 and J usage is TRBJ2-7; 7 nucleotides match TRBD1. Germline V gives CDR1 MNHNS, CDR2 SASEGT. The CDR3 runs to 14 residues. V shed 8 bases and J 2 bases; nucleotides not matched to a gene: 9. As DNA, the CDR3 is TGTGCCAGCCTTGGTCCGGGACAGACCTACGAGCAGTACTTC. Its translation: CASLGPGQTYEQYF.

The chain uses TRBV5-4 and TRBJ1-2; 7 nucleotides match TRBD1. Germline trimming cut 4 bases from V and 0 bases from J; bases unmatched to any gene: 6. Germline V gene sequence: CDR1 SGHNT, CDR2 YYREEE (reference sequence). The CDR3 has 15 residues. CDR3 loop: CASSQSRGTNYGYTF. The CDR3 DNA reads as TGTGCCAGCAGCCAATCCAGGGGGACTAACTATGGCTACACCTTC. The full variable domain, in which reference TRBV5-4 and TRBJ1-2 provide the parts outside the CDR3, is ETGVTQSPTHLIKTRGQQVTLRCSSQSGHNTVSWYQQALGQGPQFIFQYYREEENGRGNFPPRFSGLQFPNYSSELNVNALELDDSALYLCASSQSRGTNYGYTFGSGTRLTVV.

This chain joins TRBV9 and TRBJ1-1, with D perhaps matching TRBD1 (5 bases). V was pared by 0 bases and J by 6 bases, with 9 bases between. The CDR3 spans 13 residues. Germline V CDR1 and CDR2: SGDLS, YYNGEE. The CDR3 coding sequence is TGTGCCAGCAGCGTAGCGGGGGGTGCTGAAGCTTTCTTT. It specifies CASSVAGGAEAFF.

V gene TRBV7-2 combines with J gene TRBJ1-6, with 7 positions matching TRBD1. CDR3 size: 15 residues. Germline CDR1 reads SGHTA; CDR2 reads FQGNSA. The trim removed 1 base at V and 9 bases at J, leaving 6 bases unmatched. CDR3 sequence: CASSLEGAMGSPLHF. Here the CDR3 DNA reads TGTGCCAGCAGCTTAGAGGGGGCGATGGGTTCACCCCTCCACTTT.

V is TRBV28 and J is TRBJ1-2; no firm D call. The CDR3 runs to 16 residues. The V gene lost 4 bases and the J gene lost 8 bases, with 23 bases spanning the gap. The V gene's germline CDR1 is MDHEN and CDR2 SYDVKM. CDR3 amino acids: CASSSRTGLPARGYTF. CDR3 nucleotides: TGTGCCAGCAGTTCCCGTACCGGACTCCCCGCCCGGGGCTACACCTTC.

The CDR3 DNA reads as TGTGCCAGCGGTCGGGACAGTTCGAACACCGGGGAGCTGTTTTTT. Translation gives CASGRDSSNTGELFF. J is TRBJ2-2 and V is TRBV6-5; 7 bases match TRBD1. The ends lost 8 bases at V and 0 bases at J; junction bases unmatched: 6. CDR3 size: 15 residues. CDR1 and CDR2 (germline): MNHEY, SVGAGI.

The chain uses TRBV9 and TRBJ1-3, with 7 nucleotides matching TRBD1. The trim removed 2 bases at V and 1 base at J, leaving 3 bases unmatched. The length of the CDR3 is 15 residues. The germline gives CDR1 SGDLS, CDR2 YYNGEE. CDR3 bases: TGTGCCAGCAGCGTCGAGACAGGGTCTGGAAACACCATATATTTT. Translated, it gives CASSVETGSGNTIYF.

The chain uses TRBV5-6 and TRBJ2-1; maybe TRBD2 (6 bases). There are 16 residues in the CDR3. Germline CDR1 SGHDT, CDR2 YYEEEE. Trimming cost V 4 bases and J 4 bases, with 18 bases left between them. CDR3 DNA sequence: TGTGCCAGCAGCATGGGTGACTCGGGAGTATACAATGAGCAGTTCTTC. It specifies CASSMGDSGVYNEQFF.